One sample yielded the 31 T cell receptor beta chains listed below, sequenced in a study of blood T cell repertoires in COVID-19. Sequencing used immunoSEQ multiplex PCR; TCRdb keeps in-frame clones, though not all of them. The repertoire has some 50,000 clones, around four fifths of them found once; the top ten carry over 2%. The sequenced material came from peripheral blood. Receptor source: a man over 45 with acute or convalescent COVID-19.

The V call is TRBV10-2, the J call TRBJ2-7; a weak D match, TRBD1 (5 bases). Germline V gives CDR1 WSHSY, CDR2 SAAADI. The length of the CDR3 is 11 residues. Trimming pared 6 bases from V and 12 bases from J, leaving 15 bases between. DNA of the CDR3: TGCGCCAGCAGAGGGCCAGGGTCAATGTACTTC. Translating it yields CASRGPGSMYF.

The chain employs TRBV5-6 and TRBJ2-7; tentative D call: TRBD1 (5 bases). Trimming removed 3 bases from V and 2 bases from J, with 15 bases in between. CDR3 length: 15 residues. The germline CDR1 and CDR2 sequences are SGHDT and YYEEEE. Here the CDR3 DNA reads TGTGCCAGCAGCTCATTAGGGGCAGGGCCCTACGAGCAGTACTTC. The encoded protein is CASSSLGAGPYEQYF. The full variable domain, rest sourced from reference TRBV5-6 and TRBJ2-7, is DAGVTQSPTHLIKTRGQQVTLRCSPKSGHDTVSWYQQALGQGPQFIFQYYEEEERQRGNFPDRFSGHQFPNYSSELNVNALLLGDSALYLCASSSLGAGPYEQYFGPGTRLTVT.

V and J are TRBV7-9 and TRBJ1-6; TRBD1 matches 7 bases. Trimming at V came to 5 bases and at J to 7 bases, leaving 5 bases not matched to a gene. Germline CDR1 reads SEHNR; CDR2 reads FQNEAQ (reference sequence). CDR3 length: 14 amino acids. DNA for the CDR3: TGTGCCAGCAGCCAAGACAGGGCCAATTCACCCCTCCACTTT. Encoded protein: CASSQDRANSPLHF.

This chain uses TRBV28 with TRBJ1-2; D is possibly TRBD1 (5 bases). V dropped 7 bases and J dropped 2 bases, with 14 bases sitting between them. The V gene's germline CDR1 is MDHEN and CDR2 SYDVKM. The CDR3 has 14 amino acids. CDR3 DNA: TGTGCCAGCACTATAGCAGGGAGGAACTATGGCTACACCTTC. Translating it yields CASTIAGRNYGYTF.

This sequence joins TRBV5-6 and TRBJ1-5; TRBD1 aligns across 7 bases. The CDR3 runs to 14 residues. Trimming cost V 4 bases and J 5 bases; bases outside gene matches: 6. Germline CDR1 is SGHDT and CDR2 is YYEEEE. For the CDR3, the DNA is TGTGCCAGCAGCCAGACAGGGAGGTATCAGCCCCAGCATTTT. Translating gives CASSQTGRYQPQHF.

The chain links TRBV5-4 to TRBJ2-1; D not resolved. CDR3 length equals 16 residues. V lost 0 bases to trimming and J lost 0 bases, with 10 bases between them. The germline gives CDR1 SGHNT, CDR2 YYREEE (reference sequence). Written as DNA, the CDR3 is TGTGCCAGCAGCTTGGCCCTTGAGCGCTCCTACAATGAGCAGTTCTTC. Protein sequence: CASSLALERSYNEQFF. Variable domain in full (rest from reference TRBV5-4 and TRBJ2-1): ETGVTQSPTHLIKTRGQQVTLRCSSQSGHNTVSWYQQALGQGPQFIFQYYREEENGRGNFPPRFSGLQFPNYSSELNVNALELDDSALYLCASSLALERSYNEQFFGPGTRLTVL.

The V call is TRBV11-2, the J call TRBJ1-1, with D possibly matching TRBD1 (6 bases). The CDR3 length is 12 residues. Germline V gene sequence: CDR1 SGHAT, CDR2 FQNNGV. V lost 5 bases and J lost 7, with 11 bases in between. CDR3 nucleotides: TGTGCCAGCAGCCAAGGACAGATTGAAGCTTTCTTT. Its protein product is CASSQGQIEAFF.

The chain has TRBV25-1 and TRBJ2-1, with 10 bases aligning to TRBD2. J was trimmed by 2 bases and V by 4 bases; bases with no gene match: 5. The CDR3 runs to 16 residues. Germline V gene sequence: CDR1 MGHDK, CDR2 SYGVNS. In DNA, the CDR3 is TGTGCCAGCAGTGCCCCTGGACTAGCGGCCTACAATGAGCAGTTCTTC. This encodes CASSAPGLAAYNEQFF.

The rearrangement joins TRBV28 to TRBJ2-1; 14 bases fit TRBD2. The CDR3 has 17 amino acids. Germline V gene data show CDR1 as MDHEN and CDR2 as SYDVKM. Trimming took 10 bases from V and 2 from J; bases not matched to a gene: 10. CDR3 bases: TGTGCCATCGAAGGGACTAGCGGGAGACTAACCTACAATGAGCAGTTCTTC. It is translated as CAIEGTSGRLTYNEQFF.

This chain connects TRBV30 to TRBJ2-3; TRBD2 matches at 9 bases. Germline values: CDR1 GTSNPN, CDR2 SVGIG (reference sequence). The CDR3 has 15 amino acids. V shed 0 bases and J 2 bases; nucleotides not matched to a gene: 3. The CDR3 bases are TGTGCCTGGAGTGTGGGACTAGCCGACACAGATACGCAGTATTTT. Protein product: CAWSVGLADTDTQYF.

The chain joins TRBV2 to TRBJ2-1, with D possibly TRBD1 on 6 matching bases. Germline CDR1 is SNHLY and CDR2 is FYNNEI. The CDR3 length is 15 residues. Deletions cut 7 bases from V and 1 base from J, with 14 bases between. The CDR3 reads CASNGGQGSYNEQFF. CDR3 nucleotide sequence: TGTGCCAGCAATGGTGGGCAGGGGTCCTACAATGAGCAGTTCTTC.

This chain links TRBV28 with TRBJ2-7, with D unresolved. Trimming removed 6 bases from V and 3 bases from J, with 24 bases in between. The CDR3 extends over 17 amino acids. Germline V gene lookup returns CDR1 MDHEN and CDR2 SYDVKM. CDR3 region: CASRGDLLSQAIYEQYF. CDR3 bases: TGTGCCAGCAGGGGCGATTTGTTGAGTCAGGCTATCTACGAGCAGTACTTC.

The CDR3 loop is CSVSGIGNTEAFF. In DNA, the CDR3 is TGCAGCGTCTCAGGGATTGGGAACACTGAAGCTTTCTTT. This rearrangement joins TRBV29-1 to TRBJ1-1, with a possible D match to TRBD1 (5 bases). CDR3 length equals 13 residues. Trimming took off 6 bases at V and 1 base at J, with 12 bases between the two ends. CDR1 and CDR2 from the germline V gene are SQVTM and ANQGSEA.

Here the CDR3 reads CASSSGGYPYEQYF. In DNA, the CDR3 is TGTGCCAGCTCATCAGGGGGGTACCCCTACGAGCAGTACTTC. The rearrangement links TRBV18 to TRBJ2-7; tentatively, D is TRBD1 (7 bases). The CDR3 sequence is 14 residues long. V lost 5 bases and J 2 bases, leaving 13 bases between the germline ends. Germline loops: CDR1 KGHSH, CDR2 LQKENI. The entire variable domain, with the rest obtained from reference TRBV18 and TRBJ2-7, is as follows: NAGVMQNPRHLVRRRGQEARLRCSPMKGHSHVYWYRQLPEEGLKFMVYLQKENIIDESGMPKERFSAEFPKEGPSILRIQQVVRGDSAAYFCASSSGGYPYEQYFGPGTRLTVT.

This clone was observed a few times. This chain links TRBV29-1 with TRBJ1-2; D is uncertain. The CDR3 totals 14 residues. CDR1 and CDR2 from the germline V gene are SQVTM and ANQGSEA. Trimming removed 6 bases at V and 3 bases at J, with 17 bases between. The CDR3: CSVTLPGLYYGYTF. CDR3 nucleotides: TGCAGCGTGACCCTTCCGGGTCTATACTATGGCTACACCTTC.

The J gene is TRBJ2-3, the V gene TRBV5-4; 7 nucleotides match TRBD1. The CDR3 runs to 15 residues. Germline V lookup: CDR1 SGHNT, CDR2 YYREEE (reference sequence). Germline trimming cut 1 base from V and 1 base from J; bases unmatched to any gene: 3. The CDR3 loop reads CASSLTGVGTDTQYF. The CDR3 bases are TGTGCCAGCAGCTTGACAGGGGTCGGCACAGATACGCAGTATTTT.

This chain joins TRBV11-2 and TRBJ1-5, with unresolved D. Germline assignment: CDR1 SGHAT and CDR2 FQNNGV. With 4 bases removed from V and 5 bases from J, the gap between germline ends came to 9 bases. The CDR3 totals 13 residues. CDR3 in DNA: TGTGCCAGCAGCTCCCATCCGGATCAGCCCCAGCATTTT. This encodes CASSSHPDQPQHF.

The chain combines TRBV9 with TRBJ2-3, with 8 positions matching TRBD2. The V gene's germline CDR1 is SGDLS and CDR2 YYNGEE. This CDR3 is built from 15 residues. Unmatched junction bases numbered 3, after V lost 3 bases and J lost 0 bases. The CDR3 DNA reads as TGTGCCAGCAGCGGCCTAGCGGGTAGCACAGATACGCAGTATTTT. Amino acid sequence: CASSGLAGSTDTQYF.

CDR3 residues: CASSLRGVSTDTQYF. CDR3 bases: TGTGCCAGCAGCCTTCGGGGGGTTAGCACAGATACGCAGTATTTT. The chain has TRBV7-3 and TRBJ2-3, with 7 bases matching TRBD2. The V gene's germline CDR1 is SGHTA and CDR2 FQGTGA. This CDR3 has 15 residues. V trimming: 5 bases; J trimming: 0 bases; junction bases outside the gene matches: 5.

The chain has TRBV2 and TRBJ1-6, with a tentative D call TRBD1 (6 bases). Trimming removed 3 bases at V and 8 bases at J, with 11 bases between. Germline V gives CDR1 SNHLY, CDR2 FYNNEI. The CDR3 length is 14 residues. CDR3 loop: CASSESRGYSPLHF. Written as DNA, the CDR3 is TGTGCCAGCAGTGAGTCCAGGGGTTATTCACCCCTCCACTTT.

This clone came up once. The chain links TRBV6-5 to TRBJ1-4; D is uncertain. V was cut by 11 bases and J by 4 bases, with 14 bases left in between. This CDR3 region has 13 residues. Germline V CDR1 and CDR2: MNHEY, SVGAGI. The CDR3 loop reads CAAGPGYNEKLFF. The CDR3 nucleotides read TGTGCCGCGGGCCCGGGTTATAATGAAAAACTGTTTTTT.

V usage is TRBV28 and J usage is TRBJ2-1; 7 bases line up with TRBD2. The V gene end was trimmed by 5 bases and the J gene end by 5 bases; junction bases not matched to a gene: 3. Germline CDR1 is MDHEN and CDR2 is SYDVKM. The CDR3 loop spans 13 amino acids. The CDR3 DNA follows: TGTGCCAGCAGTCTTGGGAGGGACAATGAGCAGTTCTTC. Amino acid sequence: CASSLGRDNEQFF. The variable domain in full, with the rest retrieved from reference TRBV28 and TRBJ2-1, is DVKVTQSSRYLVKRTGEKVFLECVQDMDHENMFWYRQDPGLGLRLIYFSYDVKMKEKGDIPEGYSVSREKKERFSLILESASTNQTSMYLCASSLGRDNEQFFGPGTRLTVL.

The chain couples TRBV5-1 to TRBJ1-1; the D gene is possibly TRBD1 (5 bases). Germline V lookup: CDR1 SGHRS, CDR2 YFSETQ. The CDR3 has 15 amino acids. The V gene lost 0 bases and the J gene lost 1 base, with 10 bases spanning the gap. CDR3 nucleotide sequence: TGCGCCAGCAGCTTGGCCGATGACAGGAACACTGAAGCTTTCTTT. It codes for CASSLADDRNTEAFF.

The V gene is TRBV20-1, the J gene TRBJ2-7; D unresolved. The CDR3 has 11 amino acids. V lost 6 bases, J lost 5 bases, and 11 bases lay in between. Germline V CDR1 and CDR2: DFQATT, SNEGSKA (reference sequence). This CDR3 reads CSAYELDEQYF. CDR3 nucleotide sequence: TGCAGTGCATATGAGTTGGACGAGCAGTACTTC.

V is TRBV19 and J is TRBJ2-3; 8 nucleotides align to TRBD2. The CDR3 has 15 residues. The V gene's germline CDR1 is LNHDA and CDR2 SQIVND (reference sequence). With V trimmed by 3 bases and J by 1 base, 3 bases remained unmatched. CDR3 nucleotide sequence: TGTGCCAGTAGTATGGGACTAGAAGGCACAGATACGCAGTATTTT. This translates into CASSMGLEGTDTQYF.

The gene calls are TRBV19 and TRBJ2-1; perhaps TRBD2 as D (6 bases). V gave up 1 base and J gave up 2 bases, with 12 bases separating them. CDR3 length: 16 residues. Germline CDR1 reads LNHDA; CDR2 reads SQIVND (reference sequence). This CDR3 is CASSIVAGTAYNEQFF. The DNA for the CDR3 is TGTGCCAGTAGTATAGTGGCGGGGACGGCCTACAATGAGCAGTTCTTC.

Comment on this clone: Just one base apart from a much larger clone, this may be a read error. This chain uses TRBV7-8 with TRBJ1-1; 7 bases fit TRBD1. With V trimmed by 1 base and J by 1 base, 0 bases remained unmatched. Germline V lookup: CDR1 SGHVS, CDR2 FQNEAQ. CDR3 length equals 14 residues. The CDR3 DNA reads TGTGCCAGCAGCTTAGACAGGGGGAACACTGAAGCTTTCTTT. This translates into CASSLDRGNTEAFF.

This CDR3 is CASSLDRSYEQYF. CDR3 coding DNA: TGTGCCAGTAGTCTTGACAGGAGCTACGAGCAGTACTTC. The chain couples TRBV19 to TRBJ2-7, with D possibly being TRBD1 (6 bases). In germline, CDR1 is LNHDA, CDR2 SQIVND (reference sequence). V was cut by 5 bases and J by 3 bases, with 11 bases left in between. CDR3 length equals 13 residues.

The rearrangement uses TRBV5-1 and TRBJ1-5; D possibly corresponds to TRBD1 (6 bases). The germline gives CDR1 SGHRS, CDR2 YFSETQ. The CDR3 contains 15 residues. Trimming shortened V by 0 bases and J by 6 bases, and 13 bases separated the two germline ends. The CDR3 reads CASSLAGDAGQPQHF. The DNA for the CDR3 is TGCGCCAGCAGCTTGGCAGGGGACGCGGGTCAGCCCCAGCATTTT.

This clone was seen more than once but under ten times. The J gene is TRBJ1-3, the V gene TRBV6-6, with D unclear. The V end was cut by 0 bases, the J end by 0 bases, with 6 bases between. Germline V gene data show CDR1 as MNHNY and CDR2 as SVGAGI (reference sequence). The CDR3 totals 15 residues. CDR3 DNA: TGTGCCAGCAGTTACTCGGGGAGCTCTGGAAACACCATATATTTT. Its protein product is CASSYSGSSGNTIYF.

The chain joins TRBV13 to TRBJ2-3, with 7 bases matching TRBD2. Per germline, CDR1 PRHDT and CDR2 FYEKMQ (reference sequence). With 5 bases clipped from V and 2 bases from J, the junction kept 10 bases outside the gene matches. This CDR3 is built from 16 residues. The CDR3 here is CASSLLTSVTTDTQYF. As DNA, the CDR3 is TGTGCCAGCAGCCTTCTCACTAGCGTGACCACAGATACGCAGTATTTT.